This TCR beta chain is from a study of cytomegalovirus exposure and HLA in healthy donors. Notes on the study in general: The investigators catalogued 164 TCR beta chains as cytomegalovirus-associated. Most TCR sequences showed up rarely, but some public TCRs showed up in many donors. There were three CMV-associated chains whose specificity for CMV antigens was confirmed in vitro.

The J segment lost 5 bases and the V segment lost 4 bases, leaving 9 bases of the junction unmatched. Germline V lookup: CDR1 SQVTM, CDR2 ANQGSEA. The CDR3 totals 14 residues. Separate from the approximately 700-subject first cohort was the approximately 120-subject validation cohort, to which the donors belonged. In this sample, this clone turned up once. The target antigen is unknown. At the DNA level, this CDR3 is encoded by other sequences in the same sample as well. The table came from immunoSEQ multiplex PCR; TCRdb's copy has only in-frame clones and leaves some out. Among fewer than 200,000 clones listed, roughly nine tenths were seen once.

Source material: PBMCs. The receptor comes from a woman aged 30 to 39 in good health and CMV-seronegative. The V and J genes are TRBV29-1 and TRBJ2-3, with 7 bases aligning to TRBD1. Written as DNA, the CDR3 is TGCAGCGTTGCCCCGGGACAGCCGCGAGATACGCAGTATTTT. Residues: CSVAPGQPRDTQYF.